A single sample is the source of the 32 T cell receptor beta chains below, sequenced in a study of cytomegalovirus exposure and HLA in healthy donors listed by TCRdb under 2017. Library preparation used the immunoSEQ multiplex PCR assay. The multiplex PCR relied on a mix of 60 forward primers for TCR Vbeta segments and 13 reverse primers for TCR Jbeta segments. The table comes from immuneACCESS by way of TCRdb, which keeps in-frame sequences with V and J called. Part of the clones is missing from these tables; in studies checked, under half for an unresolved V gene and the rest for unknown reasons. The sample table records some 190,000 clones; 79% of these occur just once. Jointly, the top ten make up around 1.5% of the sample. The sequenced material came from PBMCs. The receptor source for this set is a woman aged 50 to 60 in good health and CMV-seronegative.

This chain connects TRBV6-1 to TRBJ2-5; a possible D gene is TRBD2 (5 bases). The J call is in doubt because the DNA end fits TRBJ2-7 better. The CDR3 runs to 14 residues. CDR1 and CDR2 (germline): MNHNS, SASEGT. CDR3 loop: CASSGEGPTYEQYF. CDR3 DNA: TGTGCCAGCAGTGGAGAGGGCCCCACCTACGAGCAGTACTTC.

The V gene is TRBV9, the J gene TRBJ2-5, with D perhaps matching TRBD2 (5 bases). The CDR3 spans 14 residues. In germline, CDR1 is SGDLS, CDR2 YYNGEE. Trimming removed 0 bases from V and 5 bases from J, with 11 bases in between. The CDR3 here is CASSVGRGMETQYF. CDR3 DNA: TGTGCCAGCAGCGTAGGGCGAGGGATGGAGACCCAGTACTTC. Full variable domain (rest looked up from reference TRBV9 and TRBJ2-5): DSGVTQTPKHLITATGQRVTLRCSPRSGDLSVYWYQQSLDQGLQFLIQYYNGEERAKGNILERFSAQQFPDLHSELNLSSLELGDSALYFCASSVGRGMETQYFGPGTRLLVL.

This clone is a singleton in its sample. The chain has TRBV5-1 and TRBJ2-5, with 7 positions matching TRBD1. TRBJ2-7 explains the end of the DNA better; the J call may be wrong. The CDR3 covers 15 residues. The germline V gene has CDR1 SGHRS and CDR2 YFSETQ. CDR3 nucleotides: TGCGCCAGCAGCCCCGGGACAGATTGGATGAACGAGCAGTACTTC. It translates to CASSPGTDWMNEQYF.

The chain recombines TRBV5-1 with TRBJ1-2, with D maybe TRBD1 (5 bases). In germline, CDR1 is SGHRS, CDR2 YFSETQ. CDR3 length: 16 amino acids. The V end was cut by 4 bases, the J end by 0 bases, with 16 bases between. The CDR3 protein is CASSPSGLPSNYGYTF. The CDR3 nucleotides read TGCGCCAGCAGCCCGTCGGGACTCCCTTCTAACTATGGCTACACCTTC.

This clone has a handful of counts. The chain carries TRBV9 and TRBJ2-1; 8 bases are shared with TRBD2. CDR1 and CDR2 (germline): SGDLS, YYNGEE. Trimming removed 0 bases from V and 5 bases from J; junction bases left unmatched: 16. The CDR3 runs 19 residues. The CDR3 DNA follows: TGTGCCAGCAGCGTAGTGGCTAGCGGGCGCCTATTGGGACACAATGAGCAGTTCTTC. Translated, it gives CASSVVASGRLLGHNEQFF.

V is TRBV9 and J is TRBJ1-1; TRBD1 aligns across 8 bases. CDR1 and CDR2 (germline): SGDLS, YYNGEE. Trimming cost V 3 bases and J 5 bases; bases outside gene matches: 9. The CDR3 loop spans 15 amino acids. CDR3 DNA: TGTGCCAGCAGCGACAACAGGGGGATACGGACTGAAGCTTTCTTT. Its protein product is CASSDNRGIRTEAFF.

The chain has TRBV7-2 and TRBJ2-7, with D possibly TRBD1 on 6 matching bases. This CDR3 is 16 amino acids long. Trimming removed 4 bases at V and 4 bases at J, with 20 bases between. Germline lookup yields CDR1 SGHTA and CDR2 FQGNSA. The CDR3 nucleotides are TGTGCCAGCAGCTCACAATCCCCAGGGGCGAGTTACGAGCAGTACTTC. This encodes CASSSQSPGASYEQYF.

The chain links TRBV7-3 to TRBJ2-1, with TRBD2 matching 7 bases. The CDR3 is made up of 16 amino acids. Trimming took 7 bases from V and 4 from J; bases not matched to a gene: 13. CDR1 is SGHTA and CDR2 is FQGTGA in the germline V gene. DNA of the CDR3: TGTGCCAGCACGCCGCTTACCCTAGCGGATTACAATGAGCAGTTCTTC. This encodes CASTPLTLADYNEQFF.

The chain's CDR3 is CASSIDPRQGVQNTEAFF. The CDR3 DNA reads TGTGCCAGTAGTATAGACCCAAGGCAGGGGGTACAGAACACTGAAGCTTTCTTT. The V gene is TRBV19, the J gene TRBJ1-1, with 7 bases that match TRBD1. In germline, CDR1 is LNHDA, CDR2 SQIVND (reference sequence). This CDR3 contains 18 residues. V shed 0 bases, J shed 1 base, and the junction held 11 bases outside the gene matches.

This CDR3 reads CASSGWITGGRNYGYTF. CDR3 nucleotide sequence: TGTGCCAGCAGCGGCTGGATAACAGGGGGCCGTAACTATGGCTACACCTTC. This rearrangement joins TRBV28 to TRBJ1-2; 9 bases match TRBD1. The length of the CDR3 is 17 residues. Germline lookup yields CDR1 MDHEN and CDR2 SYDVKM. V lost 6 bases to trimming and J lost 1 base; unmatched junction nucleotides: 12.

The rearrangement links TRBV7-9 to TRBJ1-1; D may be TRBD1 (6 bases). Germline CDR1 and CDR2: SEHNR and FQNEAQ (reference sequence). V shed 7 bases and J shed 1 base, with 19 bases lying between them. This CDR3 is built from 16 residues. In DNA form, the CDR3 reads TGTGCCAGCACCCACCGGACAGCCCTCGGGAACACTGAAGCTTTCTTT. It translates to CASTHRTALGNTEAFF.

The rearrangement uses TRBV5-6 and TRBJ1-6, with a weak D call TRBD1 (6 bases). In germline, CDR1 is SGHDT, CDR2 YYEEEE. This CDR3 comprises 16 residues. Trimming left V 4 bases short and J 2 bases short, with 13 bases between. CDR3 DNA sequence: TGTGCCAGCAGCCGGGGGGGGGCGACCTATAATTCACCCCTCCACTTT. Translated: CASSRGGATYNSPLHF.

The chain is built from TRBV6-5 and TRBJ1-2; 7 nucleotides match TRBD1. Germline trimming cut 6 bases from V and 2 bases from J; bases unmatched to any gene: 6. Germline CDR1 reads MNHEY; CDR2 reads SVGAGI. The CDR3 runs 14 residues. CDR3 sequence: CASRYGTANYGYTF. CDR3 nucleotide sequence: TGTGCCAGCAGATACGGGACAGCGAACTATGGCTACACCTTC.

This clone has a handful of counts. The V call is TRBV6-1, the J call TRBJ2-5; no clear D gene. The germline V gene has CDR1 MNHNS and CDR2 SASEGT. The CDR3 extends over 15 amino acids. The V gene lost 3 bases and the J gene lost 0 bases, with 11 bases spanning the gap. The CDR3 DNA reads as TGTGCCAGCAGTGAGGGCAACAGCTACCAAGAGACCCAGTACTTC. Residues: CASSEGNSYQETQYF.

V is TRBV18 and J is TRBJ1-5; tentatively, D is TRBD1 (5 bases). The CDR3 runs to 14 residues. Trimming pared 2 bases from V and 5 bases from J, leaving 10 bases between. The germline gives CDR1 KGHSH, CDR2 LQKENI. CDR3 loop: CASSPKLGDQPQHF. The DNA for the CDR3 is TGTGCCAGCTCACCAAAATTAGGGGATCAGCCCCAGCATTTT.

This clone was observed once. The chain uses TRBV19 and TRBJ1-2; 9 bases align to TRBD1. From germline, CDR1 is LNHDA and CDR2 SQIVND (reference sequence). The CDR3 is made up of 12 amino acids. The trim removed 10 bases at V and 6 bases at J, leaving 6 bases unmatched. The CDR3 sequence is CATEDRGNGYTF. The CDR3 nucleotides read TGTGCCACCGAGGACAGGGGAAATGGCTACACCTTC.

The chain joins TRBV6-5 to TRBJ2-3; 7 bases fit TRBD2. Trimming took 7 bases from V and 2 from J; bases not matched to a gene: 6. This CDR3 is 14 amino acids long. CDR1 is MNHEY and CDR2 is SVGAGI in the germline V gene. The CDR3 loop is CASKASGTTDTQYF. CDR3 DNA: TGTGCCAGCAAAGCTAGCGGAACCACAGATACGCAGTATTTT.

This clone was seen a handful of times. This chain links TRBV11-2 with TRBJ1-1; 7 positions match TRBD1. Germline V lookup: CDR1 SGHAT, CDR2 FQNNGV. The CDR3 runs to 15 residues. The V and J ends lost 5 bases and 2 bases, in that order; junction bases with no gene match: 8. The CDR3 region is CASSRQGLANTEAFF. The DNA of the CDR3 is TGTGCCAGCAGCCGACAGGGTTTAGCCAACACTGAAGCTTTCTTT.

This chain connects TRBV4-3 to TRBJ1-6, with a possible D match to TRBD1 (5 bases). The CDR3 length is 14 residues. Germline-derived CDR1 and CDR2 are LGHNA and YSLEER. With 3 bases removed from V and 7 bases from J, the gap between germline ends came to 10 bases. The CDR3 here is CASSQLDRNSPLHF. The CDR3 DNA is TGCGCCAGCAGCCAGCTAGACAGAAATTCACCCCTCCACTTT.

The chain recombines TRBV5-4 with TRBJ1-1; 11 bases are shared with TRBD1. Germline CDR1 is SGHNT and CDR2 is YYREEE (reference sequence). This CDR3 comprises 15 residues. V trimming: 5 bases; J trimming: 3 bases; junction bases outside the gene matches: 6. The CDR3 reads CASRWTGGRYTEAFF. CDR3 DNA: TGTGCCAGCAGATGGACAGGGGGCAGGTACACTGAAGCTTTCTTT. Variable domain in full (rest from reference TRBV5-4 and TRBJ1-1): ETGVTQSPTHLIKTRGQQVTLRCSSQSGHNTVSWYQQALGQGPQFIFQYYREEENGRGNFPPRFSGLQFPNYSSELNVNALELDDSALYLCASRWTGGRYTEAFFGQGTRLTVV.

In this sample, this clone turned up a few times. The chain recombines TRBV4-3 with TRBJ1-1; D remains ambiguous. Per germline, CDR1 LGHNA and CDR2 YSLEER. The V end was cut by 3 bases, the J end by 5 bases, with 13 bases between. The CDR3 extends over 14 amino acids. The DNA for the CDR3 is TGCGCCAGCAGCCATGATGGAGGGCAGACTGAAGCTTTCTTT. It yields the protein CASSHDGGQTEAFF.

The rearrangement joins TRBV27 to TRBJ1-5; D ambiguous. Germline-derived CDR1 and CDR2 are MNHEY and SMNVEV (reference sequence). The CDR3 contains 15 residues. Trimming took 3 bases from V and 0 from J, leaving 9 bases between them. The CDR3 spells CASSLESYSNQPQHF. The CDR3 bases are TGTGCCAGCAGTTTGGAGAGCTATAGCAATCAGCCCCAGCATTTT.

The chain uses TRBV7-2 and TRBJ2-7; 10 bases are a match to TRBD2. The J call is in doubt because the DNA end fits TRBJ2-5 better. The CDR3 totals 14 residues. Per the germline V gene, CDR1 is SGHTA and CDR2 is FQGNSA. The CDR3 spells CASSSAGGGETQYF. CDR3 DNA sequence: TGTGCCAGCAGCTCAGCGGGAGGGGGGGAGACCCAGTACTTC.

The chain couples TRBV6-5 to TRBJ2-3, with D uncertain. Trimming cost V 6 bases and J 1 base, with 11 bases left between them. The germline CDR1 and CDR2 sequences are MNHEY and SVGAGI. The CDR3 covers 14 residues. The DNA for the CDR3 is TGTGCCAGCAGGGCGAGGCAGCGCACAGATACGCAGTATTTT. Translation gives CASRARQRTDTQYF.

The chain recombines TRBV18 with TRBJ1-1; D not resolved. This CDR3 spans 13 amino acids. Trimming pared 6 bases from V and 3 bases from J, leaving 11 bases between. In germline, CDR1 is KGHSH, CDR2 LQKENI. CDR3 protein: CASSRVGDTEAFF. DNA of the CDR3: TGTGCCAGCTCCCGGGTCGGGGACACTGAAGCTTTCTTT.

This sequence joins TRBV6-1 and TRBJ2-7; 7 bases agree with TRBD1. V shed 10 bases, J shed 0 bases, and the junction held 6 bases outside the gene matches. The CDR3 contains 13 residues. CDR1 MNHNS and CDR2 SASEGT come from the germline V gene. The CDR3 coding sequence is TGTGCCATCGAACAGGGGAACTCCTACGAGCAGTACTTC. Its protein product is CAIEQGNSYEQYF.

This sequence joins TRBV27 and TRBJ2-7; the match to TRBD1 covers 8 bases. The CDR3 spans 13 residues. Germline CDR1 reads MNHEY; CDR2 reads SMNVEV (reference sequence). Trimming removed 7 bases from V and 7 bases from J; junction bases left unmatched: 9. The DNA for the CDR3 is TGTGCCAGCACCGGCCAGGGGGCAGGGGAGCAGTACTTC. Protein: CASTGQGAGEQYF.

The rearrangement links TRBV14 to TRBJ2-7; D not certain. V shed 4 bases and J shed 1 base, with 14 bases lying between them. The CDR3 runs 15 residues. The germline V gene has CDR1 SGHDN and CDR2 FVKESK. CDR3 sequence reads: CASSLLSRLSYEQYF. The CDR3 region has the DNA TGTGCCAGCAGCCTTCTTTCGCGACTGTCCTACGAGCAGTACTTC.

This clone showed up just once. This rearrangement joins TRBV4-1 to TRBJ2-5; 10 bases line up with TRBD2. CDR1 is MGHRA and CDR2 is YSYEKL in the germline V gene. The CDR3 covers 16 residues. V shed 3 bases and J 4 bases; nucleotides not matched to a gene: 8. The CDR3 loop reads CASSHPPGLATETQYF. The CDR3 DNA reads as TGCGCCAGCAGCCACCCCCCGGGACTAGCGACAGAGACCCAGTACTTC.

V and J are TRBV19 and TRBJ1-4, with D maybe TRBD1 (5 bases). The germline gives CDR1 LNHDA, CDR2 SQIVND (reference sequence). The V gene lost 8 bases and the J gene lost 0 bases, with 13 bases spanning the gap. This CDR3 contains 15 residues. The CDR3, as DNA: TGTGCCAGTTCCCCCTCGGGGGCAACTAATGAAAAACTGTTTTTT. This gives the protein CASSPSGATNEKLFF.

This clone has only one observation. The chain carries TRBV2 and TRBJ1-4; D gene uncertain. V was trimmed by 5 bases and J by 0 bases, leaving 7 bases between them. There are 14 residues in the CDR3. Germline values: CDR1 SNHLY, CDR2 FYNNEI. The chain's CDR3 is CASSRGTTNEKLFF. CDR3 DNA sequence: TGTGCCAGCAGTAGAGGGACAACTAATGAAAAACTGTTTTTT.

The chain combines TRBV7-6 with TRBJ2-3; possibly TRBD1 for D (5 bases). This CDR3 contains 12 residues. Germline CDR1 SGHVS, CDR2 FNYEAQ. V was cut by 3 bases and J by 7 bases, with 8 bases left in between. CDR3 coding DNA: TGTGCCAGCAGCTTGCAGGGTAATACGCAGTATTTT. Amino acids: CASSLQGNTQYF.